The T cell receptor beta chain under discussion was sequenced for a study of T cell responses to AZD1222 COVID-19 vaccine. The V gene end was trimmed by 2 bases and the J gene end by 2 bases; junction bases not matched to a gene: 2. CDR3 length equals 16 residues. Per the germline V gene, CDR1 is MGHRA and CDR2 is YSYEKL. Clones were read by immunoSEQ multiplex PCR, and TCRdb kept only the in-frame ones, dropping some. The sample comprises tens of thousands of clones, roughly 85% of which are singletons, and 1% to 1.5% rests with the top ten. In this sample, this clone turned up once. Its target is unknown. Study-level results: Following two doses of AZD1222, Spike-specific TCR breadth and depth rose. Females made up more of the donors, who were largely white British, and clonal diversity may have come out too low.

The specimen comprised peripheral blood, sampled 28 days after the second AZD1222 dose. The rearrangement uses TRBV4-1 and TRBJ2-1; 11 bases line up with TRBD2. This TCR was sampled from an adult who received the AZD1222 COVID-19 vaccine. The CDR3 region is CASSQLGLAAYNEQFF. In nucleotides, the CDR3 is TGCGCCAGCAGCCAACTGGGACTAGCGGCCTACAATGAGCAGTTCTTC.